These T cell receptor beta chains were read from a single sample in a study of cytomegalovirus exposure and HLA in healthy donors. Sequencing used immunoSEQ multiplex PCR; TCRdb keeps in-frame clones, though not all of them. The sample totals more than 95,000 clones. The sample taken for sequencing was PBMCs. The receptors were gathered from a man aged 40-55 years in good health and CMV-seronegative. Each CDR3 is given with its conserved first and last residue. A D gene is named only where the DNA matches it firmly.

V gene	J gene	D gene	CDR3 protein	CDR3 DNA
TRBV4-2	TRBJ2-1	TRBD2	CASSHQGASGNYNEQFF	TGTGCCAGCAGCCACCAAGGGGCTAGCGGGAACTACAATGAGCAGTTCTTC
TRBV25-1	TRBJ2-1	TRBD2	CASSGTSGKAPEQFF	TGTGCCAGCAGTGGGACTAGCGGGAAGGCCCCCGAGCAGTTCTTC
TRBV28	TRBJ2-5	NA	CASSLRGQSETQYF	TGTGCCAGCAGTCTACGGGGACAATCAGAGACCCAGTACTTC
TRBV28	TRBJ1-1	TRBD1	CASSPGTGNTEAFF	TGTGCCAGCAGTCCAGGGACAGGGAACACTGAAGCTTTCTTT
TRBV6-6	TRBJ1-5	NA	CASSYSGGSRNQPQHF	TGTGCCAGCAGTTACTCCGGGGGGAGCCGTAATCAGCCCCAGCATTTT
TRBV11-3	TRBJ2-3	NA	CASSLPTDTQYF	TGTGCCAGCAGCCTCCCCACAGATACGCAGTATTTT
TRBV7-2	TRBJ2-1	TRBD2	CASSLLAGYNEQFF	TGTGCCAGCAGTCTACTAGCGGGGTACAATGAGCAGTTCTTC
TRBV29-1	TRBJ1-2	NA	CSVGGGGPDHGYTF	TGCAGCGTGGGGGGTGGGGGTCCGGACCATGGCTACACCTTC
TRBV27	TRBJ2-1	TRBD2	CASSLGPGLAGGSYNEQFF	TGTGCCAGCAGTTTGGGCCCGGGACTAGCGGGAGGGTCCTACAATGAGCAGTTCTTC
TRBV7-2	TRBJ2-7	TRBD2	CASSKRDLGKYEQYF	TGTGCCAGCAGCAAGCGGGATCTAGGGAAATACGAGCAGTACTTC